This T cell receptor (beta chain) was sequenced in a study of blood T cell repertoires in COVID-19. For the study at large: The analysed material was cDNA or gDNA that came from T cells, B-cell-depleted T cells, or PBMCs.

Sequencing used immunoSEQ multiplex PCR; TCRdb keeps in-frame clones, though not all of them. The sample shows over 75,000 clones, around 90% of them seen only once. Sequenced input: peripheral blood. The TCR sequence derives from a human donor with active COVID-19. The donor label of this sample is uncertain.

CDR3 amino acids: CASNLAGVSSYNEQFF. CDR3 bases: TGTGCCAGTAACTTAGCGGGGGTGAGCTCCTACAATGAGCAGTTCTTC. This chain links TRBV19 with TRBJ2-1; 9 nucleotides agree with TRBD2. CDR1 and CDR2 (germline): LNHDA, SQIVND (reference sequence). CDR3 size: 16 residues. The J segment lost 0 bases and the V segment lost 7 bases, leaving 7 bases of the junction unmatched. The full variable domain, in which reference TRBV19 and TRBJ2-1 provide the parts outside the CDR3, is DGGITQSPKYLFRKEGQNVTLSCEQNLNHDAMYWYRQDPGQGLRLIYYSQIVNDFQKGDIAEGYSVSREKKESFPLTVTSAQKNPTAFYLCASNLAGVSSYNEQFFGPGTRLTVL.